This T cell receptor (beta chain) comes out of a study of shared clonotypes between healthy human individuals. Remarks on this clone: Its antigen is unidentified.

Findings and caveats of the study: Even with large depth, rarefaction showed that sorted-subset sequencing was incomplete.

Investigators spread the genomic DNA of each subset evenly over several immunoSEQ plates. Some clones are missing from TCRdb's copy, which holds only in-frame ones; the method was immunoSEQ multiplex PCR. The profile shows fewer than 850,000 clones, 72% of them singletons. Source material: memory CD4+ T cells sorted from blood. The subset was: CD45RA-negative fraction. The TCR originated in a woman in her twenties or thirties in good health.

The CDR3 sequence is CASSLPQGNYGYTF. In nucleotides, the CDR3 is TGTGCCAGCAGCTTGCCCCAGGGCAACTATGGCTACACCTTC. The genes are TRBV5-4 and TRBJ1-2, with D perhaps TRBD1 (5 bases). V was pared by 1 base and J by 2 bases, with 9 bases between. CDR1 is SGHNT, CDR2 YYREEE, per germline (reference sequence). This CDR3 spans 14 amino acids.